Detailed here is one TCR beta chain. The antigen is not known. The data derive from a study of cytomegalovirus exposure and HLA in healthy donors. Study-wide results and caveats: In the analysis, some V segments, TRBV6-2 and TRBV6-3 included, were excluded as indistinguishable. Several of the most significant clusters appeared, in a later analysis, to be linked to common viral pathogens.

A multiplex PCR was run with 60 Vbeta primers and 13 Jbeta primers. TCRdb's copy holds only in-frame clones and misses some; the assay was immunoSEQ multiplex PCR. In the table there are tens of thousands of clones, about 66% of which are singletons. The CDR3 has 15 residues. Germline CDR1 MNHNS, CDR2 SASEGT. V gave up 4 bases and J gave up 3 bases; unmatched junction bases: 7. This receptor was taken from a woman aged 45-65 years in good health and CMV-seropositive. This chain connects TRBV6-1 to TRBJ2-7, with 9 nucleotides matching TRBD2. The sequenced sample consisted of PBMCs. In nucleotides, the CDR3 is TGTGCCAGCAGTGTCGGAGCGGGGGGTGTCTACGAGCAGTACTTC. This translates into CASSVGAGGVYEQYF.